These 28 T cell receptor beta chains were all obtained from the same sample, sequenced in a study of T cell changes during pregnancy in multiple sclerosis. TCRdb's table, derived via immunoSEQ multiplex PCR, lists solely in-frame clones and lacks some. The repertoire holds 30,000 or so clones, with about nine tenths as singletons. Material: CD8+ T cells from peripheral blood mononuclear cells, obtained in the third trimester of pregnancy. The receptors were sampled from a female donor with multiple sclerosis, enrolled in a pregnancy study.

The CDR3 protein is CASSLVVRDQETQYF. As DNA, the CDR3 is TGTGCCAGCAGCTTAGTCGTGCGGGACCAAGAGACCCAGTACTTC. V and J are TRBV7-9 and TRBJ2-5; a weak D match, TRBD2 (5 bases). Trimming shortened V by 1 base and J by 0 bases, and 9 bases separated the two germline ends. Germline loops: CDR1 SEHNR, CDR2 FQNEAQ (reference sequence). The CDR3 is made up of 15 amino acids.

This clone was seen a handful of times. The V gene is TRBV5-1, the J gene TRBJ2-1, with 10 bases fitting TRBD2. This CDR3 spans 15 amino acids. Germline V gene data show CDR1 as SGHRS and CDR2 as YFSETQ. V trimming: 4 bases; J trimming: 8 bases; junction bases outside the gene matches: 9. CDR3 DNA sequence: TGCGCCAGCAGCCCTTCAGCGGGAGGGTTCGATGAGCAGTTCTTC. Its translation: CASSPSAGGFDEQFF. The full variable domain, in which reference TRBV5-1 and TRBJ2-1 provide the parts outside the CDR3, is KAGVTQTPRYLIKTRGQQVTLSCSPISGHRSVSWYQQTPGQGLQFLFEYFSETQRNKGNFPGRFSGRQFSNSRSEMNVSTLELGDSALYLCASSPSAGGFDEQFFGPGTRLTVL.

J is TRBJ1-4 and V is TRBV2; 8 bases line up with TRBD1. V lost 6 bases, J lost 0 bases, and 9 bases stayed unmatched. The CDR3 runs 17 residues. Germline V lookup: CDR1 SNHLY, CDR2 FYNNEI. The CDR3 DNA sequence: TGTGCCAGCAGCAGCGGAGGACAGGGCGCAACTAATGAAAAACTGTTTTTT. Protein sequence: CASSSGGQGATNEKLFF.

The chain combines TRBV29-1 with TRBJ1-2; D perhaps matches TRBD1 (5 bases). Trimming pared 1 base from V and 8 bases from J, leaving 8 bases between. Per germline, CDR1 SQVTM and CDR2 ANQGSEA. The CDR3 consists of 11 residues. CDR3 loop: CSVEGRGGYTF. CDR3 in DNA: TGCAGCGTTGAAGGGCGGGGGGGCTACACCTTC. The complete variable domain, with remaining parts taken from reference TRBV29-1 and TRBJ1-2, reads SAVISQKPSRDICQRGTSLTIQCQVDSQVTMMFWYRQQPGQSLTLIATANQGSEATYESGFVIDKFPISRPNLTFSTLTVSNMSPEDSSIYLCSVEGRGGYTFGSGTRLTVV.

This chain's CDR3 is CAWRAETGTAGNTIYF. The CDR3 DNA sequence: TGTGCCTGGAGGGCTGAGACAGGGACAGCCGGAAACACCATATATTTT. The V gene is TRBV30, the J gene TRBJ1-3; 7 bases match TRBD1. Per germline, CDR1 GTSNPN and CDR2 SVGIG (reference sequence). V was pared by 3 bases and J by 4 bases, with 12 bases of the junction left unmatched. This CDR3 spans 16 amino acids.

V usage is TRBV6-5 and J usage is TRBJ2-2; TRBD2 might be the D (6 bases). V was cut by 4 bases and J by 9 bases, with 18 bases left in between. The CDR3 is 15 amino acids. From germline, CDR1 is MNHEY and CDR2 SVGAGI. CDR3 nucleotides: TGTGCCAGCAGTTGGCTGACTAGTCATTTGAGGGAGCTGTTTTTT. This sequence encodes CASSWLTSHLRELFF.

The chain carries TRBV28 and TRBJ2-1, with 9 bases that match TRBD2. Trimming at V came to 5 bases and at J to 7 bases, leaving 9 bases not matched to a gene. The CDR3 consists of 15 residues. From germline, CDR1 is MDHEN and CDR2 SYDVKM. The CDR3 bases are TGTGCCAGCAGTCCGCGGGGGGGCCTGGGGAATGAGCAGTTCTTC. It encodes CASSPRGGLGNEQFF.

This clone was detected once. The chain uses TRBV28 and TRBJ2-1, with 8 bases lining up with TRBD1. The junction had 10 bases not matched to a gene; V was cut back by 3 bases and J by 3 bases. CDR3 length equals 17 residues. Germline CDR1 and CDR2: MDHEN and SYDVKM. CDR3 amino acids: CASSFVLGQGVYNEQFF. CDR3 sequence (DNA): TGTGCCAGCAGTTTTGTACTTGGACAGGGAGTCTACAATGAGCAGTTCTTC.

This clone was counted once. Germline and junction disagree at one end, which may indicate a read error. Other nucleotide sequences from this sample produce the same CDR3. The chain recombines TRBV6-5 with TRBJ2-7, with D perhaps matching TRBD2 (5 bases). Per germline, CDR1 MNHEY and CDR2 SVGAGI. The CDR3 sequence is 16 residues long. The CDR3 DNA reads TGCGCCAGCAGTTACTCGGAGGCAGGTTTTAACTACGAGCAGTACTTC. This sequence encodes CASSYSEAGFNYEQYF.

The table lists this clone with a count of one. The CDR3 nucleotides are TGTGCCAGCAGCGTAGGACAGGGATCCCAGCCCCAGCATTTT. Translating gives CASSVGQGSQPQHF. The rearrangement joins TRBV9 to TRBJ1-5; 7 bases agree with TRBD1. V was clipped by 0 bases and J by 7 bases; unmatched bases: 4. Germline lookup yields CDR1 SGDLS and CDR2 YYNGEE. This CDR3 has 14 amino acids.

CDR3 sequence: CASKDRELYEQYF. The DNA for the CDR3 is TGCGCCAGTAAGGACAGGGAACTCTACGAGCAGTACTTC. The chain recombines TRBV23-1 with TRBJ2-7; TRBD1 agrees at 8 bases. TRBV23-1 is flagged as an ORF with uncertain function. J gave up 3 bases and V 9 bases, and 7 bases lay outside the gene matches. This CDR3 is 13 amino acids long.

The genes are TRBV6-5 and TRBJ2-1; 16 nucleotides agree with TRBD2. Per the germline V gene, CDR1 is MNHEY and CDR2 is SVGAGI. V shed 6 bases and J 9 bases; nucleotides not matched to a gene: 5. This CDR3 has 15 amino acids. The CDR3 protein is CASRGTSGRATEQFF. The CDR3, as DNA: TGTGCCAGCAGGGGGACTAGCGGGAGGGCCACTGAGCAGTTCTTC.

This clone came up once. J is TRBJ1-2 and V is TRBV5-1, with 12 positions matching TRBD1. Germline CDR1 is SGHRS and CDR2 is YFSETQ. The CDR3 runs 14 residues. Trimming cost V 4 bases and J 7 bases; bases outside gene matches: 5. CDR3 loop: CASSPGQGALGYTF. The CDR3 DNA reads as TGCGCCAGCAGCCCGGGACAGGGGGCCCTTGGCTACACCTTC.

V gene TRBV4-1 combines with J gene TRBJ2-3; 10 positions match TRBD2. Germline V gene data show CDR1 as MGHRA and CDR2 as YSYEKL. The CDR3 is 14 residues long. V shed 5 bases and J 6 bases; nucleotides not matched to a gene: 5. The CDR3 is CASSIAGGIDTQYF. In DNA form, the CDR3 reads TGCGCCAGCAGCATAGCGGGGGGCATTGATACGCAGTATTTT.

The chain recombines TRBV5-4 with TRBJ2-1; TRBD1 is a possible D gene (5 bases). This CDR3 comprises 14 residues. Trimming pared 4 bases from V and 1 base from J, leaving 9 bases between. Germline loops: CDR1 SGHNT, CDR2 YYREEE (reference sequence). The CDR3 DNA reads TGTGCCAGCAGCCCAGCAGGGTCCTACAATGAGCAGTTCTTC. This encodes CASSPAGSYNEQFF. The full variable domain, its missing parts supplied by reference TRBV5-4 and TRBJ2-1, is ETGVTQSPTHLIKTRGQQVTLRCSSQSGHNTVSWYQQALGQGPQFIFQYYREEENGRGNFPPRFSGLQFPNYSSELNVNALELDDSALYLCASSPAGSYNEQFFGPGTRLTVL.

There are a few counts of this clone. This chain joins TRBV12-5 and TRBJ1-5; the D gene is possibly TRBD1 (5 bases). In germline, CDR1 is LGHNT, CDR2 FRNRAP. V was shortened by 2 bases and J by 6 bases, with 20 bases between the two germline ends. The CDR3 is 17 amino acids. The DNA of the CDR3 is TGTGCTAGTGGTTTGTTGAGAGCGGGGGACGGGGGTCAGCCCCAGCATTTT. Its translation: CASGLLRAGDGGQPQHF. The full variable domain, in which reference TRBV12-5 and TRBJ1-5 provide the parts outside the CDR3, is DARVTQTPRHKVTEMGQEVTMRCQPILGHNTVFWYRQTMMQGLELLAYFRNRAPLDDSGMPKDRFSAEMPDATLATLKIQPSEPRDSAVYFCASGLLRAGDGGQPQHFGDGTRLSIL.

The J gene is TRBJ2-5, the V gene TRBV7-9, with 7 bases aligning to TRBD2. The J call may be faulty, since TRBJ2-7 better matches the DNA end. Germline V gene data show CDR1 as SEHNR and CDR2 as FQNEAQ (reference sequence). The CDR3 is made up of 14 amino acids. In DNA, the CDR3 is TGTGCCAGCAGCTCGACGGGGGGTCGGAGCGAGCAGTACTTC. As protein: CASSSTGGRSEQYF.

The sample holds one count of this clone. The rearrangement joins TRBV19 to TRBJ2-7, with 10 bases that match TRBD1. CDR3 size: 19 residues. Germline lookup yields CDR1 LNHDA and CDR2 SQIVND (reference sequence). J gave up 7 bases and V 3 bases, and 21 bases lay outside the gene matches. The CDR3 is CASSILRGTGATEAGEQYF. In DNA, the CDR3 is TGTGCCAGTAGTATTTTAAGGGGGACAGGGGCAACGGAAGCGGGGGAGCAGTACTTC. The full variable domain, with the rest looked up from reference TRBV19 and TRBJ2-7, is DGGITQSPKYLFRKEGQNVTLSCEQNLNHDAMYWYRQDPGQGLRLIYYSQIVNDFQKGDIAEGYSVSREKKESFPLTVTSAQKNPTAFYLCASSILRGTGATEAGEQYFGPGTRLTVT.

The chain employs TRBV5-6 and TRBJ1-5; TRBD1 matches at 9 bases. With 4 bases clipped from V and 4 bases from J, the junction kept 9 bases outside the gene matches. In germline, CDR1 is SGHDT, CDR2 YYEEEE. The CDR3 is 16 residues long. The CDR3 is CASSPMGQGANQPQHF. In DNA, the CDR3 is TGTGCCAGCAGCCCCATGGGACAGGGCGCGAATCAGCCCCAGCATTTT.

In this sample, this clone turned up once. The rearrangement uses TRBV14 and TRBJ2-5; D may be TRBD1 (5 bases). Germline values: CDR1 SGHDN, CDR2 FVKESK. V was shortened by 3 bases and J by 2 bases, with 13 bases between the two germline ends. The CDR3 contains 15 residues. The CDR3 DNA follows: TGTGCCAGCAGCCACGGAACAGGCGTACAAGAGACCCAGTACTTC. Translated: CASSHGTGVQETQYF.

The chain combines TRBV25-1 with TRBJ2-5; the match to TRBD1 covers 7 bases. V shed 1 base, J shed 1 base, and the junction held 0 bases outside the gene matches. The CDR3 covers 14 residues. In germline, CDR1 is MGHDK, CDR2 SYGVNS. CDR3 protein: CASSEWDSQETQYF. DNA of the CDR3: TGTGCCAGCAGTGAATGGGACAGCCAAGAGACCCAGTACTTC.

The chain has TRBV28 and TRBJ2-5, with TRBD2 matching over 12 bases. Looked up from germline, CDR1 is MDHEN and CDR2 is SYDVKM. The CDR3 contains 16 residues. The junction had 7 bases not matched to a gene; V was cut back by 4 bases and J by 4 bases. This chain's CDR3 is CASSSRLAGVRETQYF. Written as DNA, the CDR3 is TGTGCCAGCAGTTCAAGACTAGCGGGAGTACGAGAGACCCAGTACTTC. The variable domain in full, with the rest retrieved from reference TRBV28 and TRBJ2-5, is DVKVTQSSRYLVKRTGEKVFLECVQDMDHENMFWYRQDPGLGLRLIYFSYDVKMKEKGDIPEGYSVSREKKERFSLILESASTNQTSMYLCASSSRLAGVRETQYFGPGTRLLVL.

The rearrangement uses TRBV7-9 and TRBJ2-7; D is possibly TRBD1 (5 bases). Per the germline V gene, CDR1 is SEHNR and CDR2 is FQNEAQ (reference sequence). The V end lost 6 bases, the J end lost 4 bases, and 10 bases lay between the germline ends. CDR3 length: 12 amino acids. The CDR3 DNA follows: TGTGCCAGCAGAGGGCAGGGATACGAGCAGTACTTC. Amino acids: CASRGQGYEQYF.

This chain links TRBV10-3 with TRBJ1-5; 7 nucleotides align to TRBD1. The germline V gene encodes CDR1 ENHRY and CDR2 SYGVKD. V shed 6 bases, J shed 9 bases, and the junction held 8 bases outside the gene matches. The CDR3 totals 13 residues. This CDR3 is CAISRTGFGPQHF. The CDR3 DNA follows: TGTGCCATCAGCAGGACAGGATTCGGGCCCCAGCATTTT.

The chain joins TRBV27 to TRBJ1-2; 7 bases fit TRBD1. The ends lost 6 bases at V and 5 bases at J; junction bases unmatched: 6. Germline-derived CDR1 and CDR2 are MNHEY and SMNVEV (reference sequence). The CDR3 is 13 residues long. The CDR3 bases are TGTGCCAGCAGGGGTCAGGGGGTATATGGCTACACCTTC. Residues: CASRGQGVYGYTF.

The chain combines TRBV23-1 with TRBJ2-3, with TRBD1 matching over 10 bases. TRBV23-1 is annotated as an ORF whose role is uncertain. With 4 bases clipped from V and 2 bases from J, the junction kept 9 bases outside the gene matches. This CDR3 contains 17 residues. CDR3 loop: CASSRPGQGSPTDTQYF. In nucleotides, the CDR3 is TGCGCCAGCAGTCGACCGGGACAGGGGTCCCCCACAGATACGCAGTATTTT.

The V gene is TRBV7-2, the J gene TRBJ2-2; weak D call: TRBD2 (6 bases). The CDR3 is made up of 13 amino acids. CDR1 and CDR2 (germline): SGHTA, FQGNSA. V was clipped by 7 bases and J by 4 bases, with 10 bases between them. The CDR3 region has the DNA TGTGCCAGCATGACTAGAGGCACCGGGGAGCTGTTTTTT. Encoded protein: CASMTRGTGELFF.

J is TRBJ2-7 and V is TRBV27, with 11 bases lining up with TRBD2. Germline CDR1 reads MNHEY; CDR2 reads SMNVEV (reference sequence). CDR3 length: 15 amino acids. V dropped 3 bases and J dropped 2; count of bases not matched to a gene: 3. CDR3 region: CASSFGLAGPYEQYF. The DNA for the CDR3 is TGTGCCAGCAGTTTTGGACTAGCGGGTCCCTACGAGCAGTACTTC.